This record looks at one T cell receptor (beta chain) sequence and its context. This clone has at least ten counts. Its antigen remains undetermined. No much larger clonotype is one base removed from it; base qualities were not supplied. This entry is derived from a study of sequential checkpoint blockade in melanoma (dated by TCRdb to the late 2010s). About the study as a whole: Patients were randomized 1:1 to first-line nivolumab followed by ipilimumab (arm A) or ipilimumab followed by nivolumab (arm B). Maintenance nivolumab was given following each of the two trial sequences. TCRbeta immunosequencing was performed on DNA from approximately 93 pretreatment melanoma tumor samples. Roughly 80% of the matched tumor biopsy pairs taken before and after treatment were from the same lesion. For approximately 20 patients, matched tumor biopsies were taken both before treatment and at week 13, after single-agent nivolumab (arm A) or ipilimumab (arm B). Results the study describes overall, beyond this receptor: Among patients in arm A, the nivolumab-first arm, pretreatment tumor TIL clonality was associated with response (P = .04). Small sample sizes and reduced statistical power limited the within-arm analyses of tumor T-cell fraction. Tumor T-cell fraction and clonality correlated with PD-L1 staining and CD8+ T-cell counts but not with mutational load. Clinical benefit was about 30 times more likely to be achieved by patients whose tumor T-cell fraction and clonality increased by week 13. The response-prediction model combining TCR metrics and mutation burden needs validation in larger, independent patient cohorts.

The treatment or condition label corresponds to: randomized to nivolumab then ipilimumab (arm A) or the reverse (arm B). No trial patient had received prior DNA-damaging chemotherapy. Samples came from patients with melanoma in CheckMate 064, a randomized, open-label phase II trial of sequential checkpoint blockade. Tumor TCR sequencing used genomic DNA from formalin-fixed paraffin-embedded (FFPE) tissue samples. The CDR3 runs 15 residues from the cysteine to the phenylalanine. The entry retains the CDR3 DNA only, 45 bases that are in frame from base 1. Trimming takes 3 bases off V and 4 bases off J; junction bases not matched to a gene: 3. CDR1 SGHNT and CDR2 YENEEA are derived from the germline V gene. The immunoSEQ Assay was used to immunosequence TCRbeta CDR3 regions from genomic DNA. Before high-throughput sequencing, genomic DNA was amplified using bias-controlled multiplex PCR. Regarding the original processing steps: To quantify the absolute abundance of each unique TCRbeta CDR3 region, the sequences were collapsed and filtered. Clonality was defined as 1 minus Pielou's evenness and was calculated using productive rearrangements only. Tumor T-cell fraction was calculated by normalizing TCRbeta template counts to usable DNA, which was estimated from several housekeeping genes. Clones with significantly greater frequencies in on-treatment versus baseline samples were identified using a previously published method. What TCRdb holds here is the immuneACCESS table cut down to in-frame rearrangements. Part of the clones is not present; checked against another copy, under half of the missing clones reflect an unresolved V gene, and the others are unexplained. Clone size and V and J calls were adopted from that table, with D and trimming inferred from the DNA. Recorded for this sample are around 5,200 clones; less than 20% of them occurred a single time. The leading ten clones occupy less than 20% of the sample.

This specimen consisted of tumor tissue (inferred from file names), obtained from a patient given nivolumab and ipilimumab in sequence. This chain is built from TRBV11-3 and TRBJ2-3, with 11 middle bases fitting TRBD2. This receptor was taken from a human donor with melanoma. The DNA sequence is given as TGTGCCAGCAGCTTTTGGACTAGCGGGTCAGATACGCAGTATTTT. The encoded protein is CASSFWTSGSDTQYF.